This TCR beta chain comes out of a study of a mutant IDH1 vaccine in newly diagnosed glioma. Across the study: Most patients had received both radiotherapy and temozolomide, the prior options being radiotherapy, temozolomide, or both.

The data were produced by immunoSEQ multiplex PCR, yet TCRdb's version contains in-frame clones alone and is incomplete. The sample yields under 90,000 clones, less than 85% seen once. Study-level points and caveats: Evidence of vaccine-induced immune responses was documented in approximately 93% of patients.

Time point here: baseline, week 1 (first vaccination visit). Noted treatment: pre-vaccination baseline after standard-of-care therapy. This clone was detected only a few times. Antigen specificity is unknown. Losses at the gene ends were 4 bases for V and 5 bases for J; bases not matched to a gene: 8. The V gene's germline CDR1 is SGHRS and CDR2 YFSETQ. The CDR3 is made up of 14 amino acids. V gene TRBV5-1 combines with J gene TRBJ1-1; 7 nucleotides line up with TRBD1. This TCR derives from a man over 45 with glioma. Sequenced here: PBMCs, sampled from a glioma patient treated with radiotherapy, temozolomide or both. The CDR3: CASSDRQGRTEAFF. In DNA, the CDR3 is TGCGCCAGCAGCGACCGACAGGGACGGACTGAAGCTTTCTTT.